These 23 T cell receptor beta chains were sequenced from one sample in a study of patients and donors after allogeneic stem cell transplantation (dated by TCRdb to about 2020). Library creation used RT-PCR. The reads were generated on a NextSeq 550. The public sequencing data were trimmed at Q25 with fastp and processed into clonotypes with MiXCR by TCRdb, which kept only in-frame beta chains. Each CDR3 protein gets just one entry, which takes the most common genes and DNA from the rows behind it. A total of 200,000 to 250,000 distinct CDR3 sequences appear in this sample, 13% to 15% of them only once. The ten largest account for roughly 12% of the sample. Sequencing used blood, either unsorted or a sorted T cell fraction (not recorded which). The receptors stem from a human donor who was either an allogeneic HSCT recipient or a stem cell or donor lymphocyte infusion donor (not recorded which). It is not recorded whose cells these are; they may come from a transplant donor.

The chain employs TRBV18 and TRBJ2-3; D is ambiguous. Trimming removed 2 bases from V and 2 bases from J, with 2 bases in between. The V gene's germline CDR1 is KGHSH and CDR2 LQKENI. The CDR3 covers 12 residues. The CDR3 sequence is CASSPVTDTQYF. Written as DNA, the CDR3 is TGTGCCAGCTCACCAGTCACAGATACGCAGTATTTT. Full variable domain (rest looked up from reference TRBV18 and TRBJ2-3): NAGVMQNPRHLVRRRGQEARLRCSPMKGHSHVYWYRQLPEEGLKFMVYLQKENIIDESGMPKERFSAEFPKEGPSILRIQQVVRGDSAAYFCASSPVTDTQYFGPGTRLTVL.

This clonotype was detected a few times. The chain recombines TRBV6-2 or TRBV6-3 with TRBJ2-7; 8 bases fit TRBD1. The CDR3 covers 14 residues. With V trimmed by 2 bases and J by 1 base, 1 base remained unmatched. Germline assignment: CDR1 MNHEY and CDR2 SVGEGT. The CDR3 is CASSYQGASYEQYF. The CDR3 DNA follows: TGTGCCAGCAGTTACCAGGGGGCGTCCTACGAGCAGTACTTC.

This clonotype was observed a handful of times. This sequence joins TRBV24-1 and TRBJ2-3; 8 positions agree with TRBD2. The CDR3 consists of 16 residues. J lost 6 bases, V lost 4 bases, and 11 bases had no gene match. Germline V lookup: CDR1 KGHDR, CDR2 SFDVKD. The CDR3 DNA reads as TGTGCCACCAGTGACCCCCTAGCGGGCTCCCGGGATACGCAGTATTTT. This codes for CATSDPLAGSRDTQYF.

The chain recombines TRBV24-1 with TRBJ2-5; the match to TRBD1 covers 9 bases. The V gene's germline CDR1 is KGHDR and CDR2 SFDVKD. This CDR3 has 16 residues. V shed 3 bases, J shed 2 bases, and the junction held 6 bases outside the gene matches. The CDR3 sequence: CATSDPGQGGQETQYF. The CDR3 coding sequence is TGTGCCACCAGTGATCCGGGACAGGGAGGACAAGAGACCCAGTACTTC.

At least ten counts were recorded for this clonotype. This chain joins TRBV7-9 and TRBJ2-7; 7 bases align to TRBD2. The length of the CDR3 is 14 residues. Germline V gene data show CDR1 as SEHNR and CDR2 as FQNEAQ (reference sequence). The junction had 9 bases not matched to a gene; V was cut back by 9 bases and J by 1 base. CDR3 nucleotides: TGTGCCAGTCGTGAGCTAGCGGAATCCTACGAGCAGTACTTC. It encodes CASRELAESYEQYF. Looking up the rest from reference TRBV7-9 and TRBJ2-7 gives the full variable domain: DTGVSQNPRHKITKRGQNVTFRCDPISEHNRLYWYRQTLGQGPEFLTYFQNEAQLEKSRLLSDRFSAERPKGSFSTLEIQRTEQGDSAMYLCASRELAESYEQYFGPGTRLTVT.

V gene TRBV2 combines with J gene TRBJ2-7; the match to TRBD2 covers 7 bases. The germline V gene encodes CDR1 SNHLY and CDR2 FYNNEI. With V trimmed by 6 bases and J by 4 bases, 12 bases remained unmatched. CDR3 length: 15 residues. In DNA form, the CDR3 reads TGTGCCAGCAGGGGGGGGACGGCCGGAATATACGAGCAGTACTTC. The encoded protein is CASRGGTAGIYEQYF. The full variable domain, rest sourced from reference TRBV2 and TRBJ2-7, is EPEVTQTPSHQVTQMGQEVILRCVPISNHLYFYWYRQILGQKVEFLVSFYNNEISEKSEIFDDQFSVERPDGSNFTLKIRSTKLEDSAMYFCASRGGTAGIYEQYFGPGTRLTVT.

This clonotype was picked up a small number of times. The genes are TRBV5-1 and TRBJ1-6, with a tentative D call TRBD1 (6 bases). The V gene's germline CDR1 is SGHRS and CDR2 YFSETQ. Trimming left V 4 bases short and J 8 bases short, with 13 bases between. The length of the CDR3 is 14 residues. This CDR3 reads CASSPATGDSPLHF. The DNA for the CDR3 is TGCGCCAGCAGCCCCGCGACAGGCGATTCACCCCTCCACTTT.

This clonotype was counted ten times or more. The CDR3 nucleotides are TGTGCCAGCAGGTTTAGGGGCATTCACTATGGCTACACCTTC. Protein: CASRFRGIHYGYTF. The chain is built from TRBV12-3 or TRBV12-4 and TRBJ1-2, with D possibly TRBD1 on 5 matching bases. V lost 6 bases, J lost 3 bases, and 14 bases lay in between. The CDR3 is made up of 14 amino acids.

The chain uses TRBV3-1 and TRBJ2-7; 7 bases map to TRBD2. Germline V gene lookup returns CDR1 LGHDT and CDR2 YNNKEL (reference sequence). The CDR3 spans 14 residues. With 4 bases clipped from V and 3 bases from J, the junction kept 6 bases outside the gene matches. Here the CDR3 reads CASSPSGAYYEQYF. The CDR3 nucleotides read TGTGCCAGCAGCCCGAGCGGGGCCTACTACGAGCAGTACTTC.

This chain uses TRBV20-1 with TRBJ2-3; unclear D gene. Trimming shortened V by 4 bases and J by 0 bases, and 8 bases separated the two germline ends. Germline V gene data show CDR1 as DFQATT and CDR2 as SNEGSKA (reference sequence). CDR3 length equals 13 residues. In DNA, the CDR3 is TGCAGTGCTATTGCCCCCAGCACAGATACGCAGTATTTT. Amino acids: CSAIAPSTDTQYF.

J is TRBJ2-3 and V is TRBV5-1, with 14 nucleotides matching TRBD2. This CDR3 has 16 residues. Looked up from germline, CDR1 is SGHRS and CDR2 is YFSETQ. V lost 3 bases to trimming and J lost 1 base; unmatched junction nucleotides: 1. CDR3 residues: CASSSGLAGGTDTQYF. The CDR3 DNA follows: TGCGCCAGCAGCTCGGGACTAGCGGGAGGCACAGATACGCAGTATTTT.

The rearrangement joins TRBV6-1 to TRBJ2-2; D assignment may be TRBD1 or TRBD2 (5 bases each). The CDR3 totals 13 residues. Per germline, CDR1 MNHNS and CDR2 SASEGT. V was shortened by 5 bases and J by 3 bases, with 7 bases between the two germline ends. CDR3 sequence: CASSRGDTGELFF. The CDR3 nucleotides are TGTGCCAGCAGTAGGGGAGACACCGGGGAGCTGTTTTTT.

This clonotype was observed a few times. The chain is built from TRBV27 and TRBJ2-2, with D tentatively TRBD1 or TRBD2 (5 bases each). Trimming took off 5 bases at V and 3 bases at J, with 13 bases between the two ends. CDR3 size: 15 residues. Per the germline V gene, CDR1 is MNHEY and CDR2 is SMNVEV (reference sequence). As DNA, the CDR3 is TGTGCCAGCAGTCGCGATCCGGGACACACCGGGGAGCTGTTTTTT. It translates to CASSRDPGHTGELFF.

CDR3 protein: CASSYSPRGFNQPQHF. CDR3 bases: TGTGCCAGCAGTTACTCTCCCAGAGGGTTCAATCAGCCCCAGCATTTT. The chain joins TRBV6-7 to TRBJ1-5; the D is unclear. TRBV6-7 is noted as an ORF with a role that remains uncertain. Trimming took off 0 bases at V and 3 bases at J, with 12 bases between the two ends. The CDR3 has 16 amino acids.

This clonotype was observed a few times. The CDR3 reads CAWSAQYNEQFF. CDR3 sequence (DNA): TGTGCCTGGAGTGCTCAGTACAATGAGCAGTTCTTC. The V and J genes are TRBV30 and TRBJ2-1; D unclear. The V and J ends lost 1 base and 4 bases respectively, with 5 bases between them. The CDR3 totals 12 residues. CDR1 is GTSNPN, CDR2 SVGIG, per germline (reference sequence). The complete variable domain, with remaining parts taken from reference TRBV30 and TRBJ2-1, reads SQTIHQWPATLVQPVGSPLSLECTVEGTSNPNLYWYRQAAGRGLQLLFYSVGIGQISSEVPQNLSASRPQDRQFILSSKKLLLSDSGFYLCAWSAQYNEQFFGPGTRLTVL.

This clonotype came up a few times. The chain uses TRBV18 and TRBJ2-4, with 9 bases aligning to TRBD1. Trimming removed 3 bases from V and 5 bases from J; junction bases left unmatched: 11. The germline V gene has CDR1 KGHSH and CDR2 LQKENI. The CDR3 extends over 17 amino acids. The CDR3 reads CASSPPVTGGFENIQYF. In DNA form, the CDR3 reads TGTGCCAGCTCACCTCCGGTGACAGGGGGATTCGAAAACATTCAGTACTTC.

This clonotype was seen a handful of times. CDR3 DNA sequence: TGTGCCAGCAGTACGCGGAACACAGATACGCAGTATTTT. Its translation is CASSTRNTDTQYF. The chain has TRBV27 and TRBJ2-3; D call uncertain. Per germline, CDR1 MNHEY and CDR2 SMNVEV (reference sequence). Deletions cut 5 bases from V and 2 bases from J, with 8 bases between. The CDR3 runs 13 residues.

The DNA of the CDR3 is TGTGCCAGCAGCTTAGGGACAGATCAGCCCCAGCATTTT. Translated: CASSLGTDQPQHF. The chain carries TRBV7-6 and TRBJ1-5, with D perhaps matching TRBD1 (6 bases). This CDR3 is built from 13 residues. Germline V CDR1 and CDR2: SGHVS, FNYEAQ. V was cut by 1 base and J by 5 bases, with 6 bases left in between.

This clonotype was counted a few times. The CDR3 nucleotides are TGTGCCGGACAGGGTCCCGGGGAGCTGTTTTTT. This encodes CAGQGPGELFF. The rearrangement uses TRBV25-1 and TRBJ2-2; TRBD1 matches 8 bases. Losses at the gene ends were 11 bases for V and 6 bases for J; bases not matched to a gene: 2. The CDR3 is 11 amino acids. Germline CDR1 MGHDK, CDR2 SYGVNS.

V gene TRBV6-6 combines with J gene TRBJ1-2, with TRBD1 matching 10 bases. The length of the CDR3 is 13 residues. V shed 5 bases and J 6 bases; nucleotides not matched to a gene: 3. Germline assignment: CDR1 MNHNY and CDR2 SVGAGI (reference sequence). The CDR3 loop is CASSTTGGNGYTF. In nucleotides, the CDR3 is TGTGCCAGCAGTACGACAGGGGGCAATGGCTACACCTTC.

This clonotype was counted many times. V usage is TRBV18 and J usage is TRBJ2-3; D uncertain. Deletions cut 8 bases from V and 2 bases from J, with 11 bases between. The CDR3 runs 13 residues. The germline CDR1 and CDR2 sequences are KGHSH and LQKENI. The CDR3 DNA reads as TGTGCCAGCAGCCCGGACCTCACAGATACGCAGTATTTT. Encoded protein: CASSPDLTDTQYF.

The chain links TRBV10-3 to TRBJ2-7, with 12 nucleotides matching TRBD2. This CDR3 is 19 amino acids long. The germline V gene has CDR1 ENHRY and CDR2 SYGVKD. The V segment lost 0 bases and the J segment 1 base; nucleotides outside the gene matches: 10. This CDR3 is CAISESSLAGGLGSYEQYF. CDR3 nucleotide sequence: TGTGCCATCAGTGAGTCGAGCCTAGCGGGAGGGTTGGGTTCCTACGAGCAGTACTTC.

This clonotype occurred many times. CDR3 sequence: CASSDRKLSRAGGYTF. The CDR3 DNA reads TGTGCCAGCAGTGACCGGAAACTGAGCAGGGCTGGTGGCTACACCTTC. The chain joins TRBV6-4 to TRBJ1-2, with a weak D call TRBD1 (5 bases). The CDR3 extends over 16 amino acids. Germline-derived CDR1 and CDR2 are MRHNA and SNTAGT. V shed 2 bases and J shed 7 bases, with 20 bases lying between them.